This T cell receptor beta chain was recorded in a study of blood T cell repertoires in COVID-19. In terms of age and location, participants ranged from roughly 18 to 90 years and lived in about 25 US areas. Either two negative PCRs, clearance, or symptom resolution qualified Cohort 3 donors as recovered. The authors' processing: Amplification of reference gene primers was used by the study to estimate nucleated cell counts. Assay: immunoSEQ multiplex PCR; the TCRdb copy retains only in-frame clones and omits some. V and J calls and clone size follow that table, whereas D and trimming were derived from the DNA. There are around 200,000 clones in the sample; about 88% occur only once, and around 2.7% lies in the top ten. Trimming took 1 base from V and 5 from J, leaving 9 bases between them. The CDR3 totals 14 residues. Germline assignment: CDR1 LNHDA and CDR2 SQIVND (reference sequence).

The sequenced sample was PBMCs or T cells enriched from blood (not recorded which). This TCR was recovered from a woman in her thirties who had recovered from COVID-19. J is TRBJ1-5 and V is TRBV19, with D tentatively TRBD1 (6 bases). The CDR3 loop reads CASSIGNRDQPQHF. In nucleotides, the CDR3 is TGTGCCAGTAGTATAGGCAACAGGGATCAGCCCCAGCATTTT. Using reference TRBV19 and TRBJ1-5 for the parts outside the CDR3, the full variable domain is DGGITQSPKYLFRKEGQNVTLSCEQNLNHDAMYWYRQDPGQGLRLIYYSQIVNDFQKGDIAEGYSVSREKKESFPLTVTSAQKNPTAFYLCASSIGNRDQPQHFGDGTRLSIL.